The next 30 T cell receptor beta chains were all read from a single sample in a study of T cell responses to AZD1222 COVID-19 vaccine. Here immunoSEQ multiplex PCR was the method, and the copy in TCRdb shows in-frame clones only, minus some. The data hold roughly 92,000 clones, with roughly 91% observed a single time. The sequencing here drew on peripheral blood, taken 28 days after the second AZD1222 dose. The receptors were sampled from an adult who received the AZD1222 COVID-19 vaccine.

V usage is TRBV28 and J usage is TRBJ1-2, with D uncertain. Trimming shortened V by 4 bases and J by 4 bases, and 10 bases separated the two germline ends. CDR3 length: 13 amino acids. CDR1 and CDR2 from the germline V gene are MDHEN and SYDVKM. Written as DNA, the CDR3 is TGTGCCAGCAGTTCCACCCTCAGCTATGGCTACACCTTC. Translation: CASSSTLSYGYTF.

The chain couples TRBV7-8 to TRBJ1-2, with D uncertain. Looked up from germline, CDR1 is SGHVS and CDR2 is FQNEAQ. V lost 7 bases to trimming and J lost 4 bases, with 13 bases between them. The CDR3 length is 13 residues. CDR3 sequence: CASTPQKGYGYTF. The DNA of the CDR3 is TGTGCCAGCACCCCCCAAAAGGGCTATGGCTACACCTTC.

CDR3 residues: CAGSVLDNQPQHF. Here the CDR3 DNA reads TGTGCCGGGTCCGTTTTGGACAATCAGCCCCAGCATTTT. The genes are TRBV6-5 and TRBJ1-5, with no clear D. Germline lookup yields CDR1 MNHEY and CDR2 SVGAGI. Trimming left V 11 bases short and J 3 bases short, with 14 bases between. The CDR3 covers 13 residues.

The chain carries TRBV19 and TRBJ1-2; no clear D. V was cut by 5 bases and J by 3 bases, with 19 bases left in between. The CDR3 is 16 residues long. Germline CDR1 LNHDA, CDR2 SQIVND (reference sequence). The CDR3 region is CASSWEVLTSYYGYTF. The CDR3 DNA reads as TGTGCCAGTAGTTGGGAGGTTTTGACTTCTTACTATGGCTACACCTTC.

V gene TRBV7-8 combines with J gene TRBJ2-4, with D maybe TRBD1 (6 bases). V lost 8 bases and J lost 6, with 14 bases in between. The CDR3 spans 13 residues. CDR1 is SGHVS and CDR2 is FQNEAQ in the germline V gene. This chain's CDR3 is CASGPLGGNIQYF. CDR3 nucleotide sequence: TGTGCCAGCGGGCCACTAGGGGGAAACATTCAGTACTTC.

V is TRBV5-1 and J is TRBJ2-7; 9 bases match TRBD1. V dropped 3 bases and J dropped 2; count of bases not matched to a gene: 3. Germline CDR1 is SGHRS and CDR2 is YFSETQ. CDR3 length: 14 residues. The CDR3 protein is CASSSQGAAYEQYF. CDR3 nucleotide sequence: TGCGCCAGCAGCTCACAGGGGGCGGCCTACGAGCAGTACTTC. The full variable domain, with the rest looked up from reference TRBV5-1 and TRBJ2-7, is KAGVTQTPRYLIKTRGQQVTLSCSPISGHRSVSWYQQTPGQGLQFLFEYFSETQRNKGNFPGRFSGRQFSNSRSEMNVSTLELGDSALYLCASSSQGAAYEQYFGPGTRLTVT.

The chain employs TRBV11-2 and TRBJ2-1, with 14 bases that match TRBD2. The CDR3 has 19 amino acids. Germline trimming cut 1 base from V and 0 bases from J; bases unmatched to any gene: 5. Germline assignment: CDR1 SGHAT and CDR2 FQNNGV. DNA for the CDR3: TGTGCCAGCAGCTTAGGGACTAGCGGGGGGACCAGCTCCTACAATGAGCAGTTCTTC. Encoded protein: CASSLGTSGGTSSYNEQFF.

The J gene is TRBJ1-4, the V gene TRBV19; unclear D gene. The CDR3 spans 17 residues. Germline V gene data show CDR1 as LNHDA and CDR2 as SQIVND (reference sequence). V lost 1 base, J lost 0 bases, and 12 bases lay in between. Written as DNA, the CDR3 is TGTGCCAGTAGTATAGGGCCCCGAGGGACAACTAATGAAAAACTGTTTTTT. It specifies CASSIGPRGTTNEKLFF.

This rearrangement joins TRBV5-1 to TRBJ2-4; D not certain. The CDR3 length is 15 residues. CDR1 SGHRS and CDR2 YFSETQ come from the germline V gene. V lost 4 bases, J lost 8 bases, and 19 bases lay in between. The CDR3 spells CASSPSPLGRYIQYF. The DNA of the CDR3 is TGCGCCAGCAGCCCAAGCCCACTGGGAAGGTACATTCAGTACTTC.

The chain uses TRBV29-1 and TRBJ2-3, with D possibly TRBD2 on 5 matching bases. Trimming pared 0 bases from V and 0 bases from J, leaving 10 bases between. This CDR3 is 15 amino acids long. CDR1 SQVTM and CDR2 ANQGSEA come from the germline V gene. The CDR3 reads CSVEDFGVSTDTQYF. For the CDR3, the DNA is TGCAGCGTTGAAGATTTCGGGGTGAGCACAGATACGCAGTATTTT.

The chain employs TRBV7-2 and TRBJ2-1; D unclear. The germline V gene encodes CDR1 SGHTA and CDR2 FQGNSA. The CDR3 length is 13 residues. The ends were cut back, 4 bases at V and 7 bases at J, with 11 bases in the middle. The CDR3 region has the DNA TGTGCCAGCAGCTCCGGACCACAAAATGAGCAGTTCTTC. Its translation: CASSSGPQNEQFF. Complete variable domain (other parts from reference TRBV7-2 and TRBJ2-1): GAGVSQSPSNKVTEKGKDVELRCDPISGHTALYWYRQSLGQGLEFLIYFQGNSAPDKSGLPSDRFSAERTGGSVSTLTIQRTQQEDSAVYLCASSSGPQNEQFFGPGTRLTVL.

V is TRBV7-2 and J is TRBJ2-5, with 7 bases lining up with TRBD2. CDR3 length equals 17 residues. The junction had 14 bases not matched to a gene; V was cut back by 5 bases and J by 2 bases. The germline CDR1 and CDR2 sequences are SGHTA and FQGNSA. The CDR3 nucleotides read TGTGCCAGCAGCCTCCAGCCCCCAGCGGGAAGGCAAGAGACCCAGTACTTC. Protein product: CASSLQPPAGRQETQYF.

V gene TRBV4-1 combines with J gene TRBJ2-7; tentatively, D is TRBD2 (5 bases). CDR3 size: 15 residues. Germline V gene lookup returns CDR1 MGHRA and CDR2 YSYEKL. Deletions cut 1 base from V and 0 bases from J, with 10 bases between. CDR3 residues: CASSQASFSSYEQYF. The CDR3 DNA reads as TGCGCCAGCAGCCAAGCTAGCTTCAGCTCCTACGAGCAGTACTTC.

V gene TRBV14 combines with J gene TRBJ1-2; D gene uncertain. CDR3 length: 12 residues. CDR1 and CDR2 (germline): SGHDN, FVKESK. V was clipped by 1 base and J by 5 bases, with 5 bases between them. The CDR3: CASSQVEYGYTF. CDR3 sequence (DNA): TGTGCCAGCAGCCAAGTGGAATATGGCTACACCTTC.

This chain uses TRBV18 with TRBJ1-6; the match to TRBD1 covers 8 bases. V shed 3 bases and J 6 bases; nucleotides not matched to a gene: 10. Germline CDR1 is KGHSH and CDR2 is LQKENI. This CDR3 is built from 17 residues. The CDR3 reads CASSPSLPQGANSPLHF. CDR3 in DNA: TGTGCCAGCTCACCCAGCCTCCCCCAGGGGGCTAATTCACCCCTCCACTTT.

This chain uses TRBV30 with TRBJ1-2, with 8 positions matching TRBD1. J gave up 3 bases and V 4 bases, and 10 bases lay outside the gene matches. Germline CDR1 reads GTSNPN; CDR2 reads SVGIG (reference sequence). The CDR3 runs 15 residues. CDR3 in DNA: TGTGCCTGGATGGACAGGGTCAGGAGGTACTATGGCTACACCTTC. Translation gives CAWMDRVRRYYGYTF.

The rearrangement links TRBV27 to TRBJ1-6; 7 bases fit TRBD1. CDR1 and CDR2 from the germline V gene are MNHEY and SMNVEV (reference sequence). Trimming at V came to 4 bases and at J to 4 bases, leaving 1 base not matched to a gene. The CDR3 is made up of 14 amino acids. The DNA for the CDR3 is TGTGCCAGCAGTTGGGGACAGTATAATTCACCCCTCCACTTT. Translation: CASSWGQYNSPLHF.

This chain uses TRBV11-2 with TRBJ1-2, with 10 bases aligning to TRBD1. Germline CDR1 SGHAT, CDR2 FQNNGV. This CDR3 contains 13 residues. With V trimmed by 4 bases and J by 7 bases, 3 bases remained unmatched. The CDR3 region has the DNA TGTGCCAGCAGCTCCGGGACAGGGGTTGGCTACACCTTC. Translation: CASSSGTGVGYTF.

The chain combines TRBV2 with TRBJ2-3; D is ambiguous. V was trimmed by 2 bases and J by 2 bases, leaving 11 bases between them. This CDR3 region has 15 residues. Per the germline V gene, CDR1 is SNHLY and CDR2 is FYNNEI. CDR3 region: CASSEMGITTDTQYF. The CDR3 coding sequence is TGTGCCAGCAGTGAAATGGGAATAACCACAGATACGCAGTATTTT.

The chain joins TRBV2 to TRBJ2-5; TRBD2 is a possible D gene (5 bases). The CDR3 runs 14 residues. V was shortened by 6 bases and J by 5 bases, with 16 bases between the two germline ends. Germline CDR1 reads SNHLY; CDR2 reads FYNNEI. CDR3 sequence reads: CASSADPWEETQYF. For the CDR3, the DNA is TGTGCCAGCAGCGCCGACCCATGGGAGGAGACCCAGTACTTC.

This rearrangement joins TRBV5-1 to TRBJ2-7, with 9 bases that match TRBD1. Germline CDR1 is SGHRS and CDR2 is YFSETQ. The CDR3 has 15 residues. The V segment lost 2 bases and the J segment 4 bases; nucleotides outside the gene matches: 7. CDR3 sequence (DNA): TGCGCCAGCAGCTTCACCGGACAGGGGCGGTACGAGCAGTACTTC. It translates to CASSFTGQGRYEQYF.

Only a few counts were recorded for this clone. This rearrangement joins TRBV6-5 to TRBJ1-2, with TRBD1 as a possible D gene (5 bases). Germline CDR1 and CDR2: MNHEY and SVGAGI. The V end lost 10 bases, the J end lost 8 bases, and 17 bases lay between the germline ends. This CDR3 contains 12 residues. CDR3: CATQGGLGGYTF. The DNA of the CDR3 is TGTGCCACCCAGGGCGGGCTTGGGGGCTACACCTTC.

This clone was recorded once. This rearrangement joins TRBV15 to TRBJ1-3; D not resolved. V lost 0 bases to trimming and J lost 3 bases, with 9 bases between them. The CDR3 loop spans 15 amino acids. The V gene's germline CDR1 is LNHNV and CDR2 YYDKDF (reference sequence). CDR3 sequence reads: CATSRDKGDGNTIYF. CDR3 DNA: TGTGCCACCAGCAGAGATAAAGGAGATGGAAACACCATATATTTT.

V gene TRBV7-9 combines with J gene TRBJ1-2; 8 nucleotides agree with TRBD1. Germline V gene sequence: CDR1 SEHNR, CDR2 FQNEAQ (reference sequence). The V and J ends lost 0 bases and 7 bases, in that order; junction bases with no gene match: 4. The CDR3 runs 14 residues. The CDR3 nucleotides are TGTGCCAGCAGCTTAGCTCCGGACAGGGCTGGCTACACCTTC. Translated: CASSLAPDRAGYTF.

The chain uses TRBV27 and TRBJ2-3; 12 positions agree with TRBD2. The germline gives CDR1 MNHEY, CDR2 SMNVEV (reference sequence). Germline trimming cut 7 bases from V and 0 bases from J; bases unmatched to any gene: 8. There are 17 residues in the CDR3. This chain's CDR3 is CASKLAGGGGSTDTQYF. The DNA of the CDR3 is TGTGCCAGCAAACTAGCGGGGGGTGGGGGAAGCACAGATACGCAGTATTTT.

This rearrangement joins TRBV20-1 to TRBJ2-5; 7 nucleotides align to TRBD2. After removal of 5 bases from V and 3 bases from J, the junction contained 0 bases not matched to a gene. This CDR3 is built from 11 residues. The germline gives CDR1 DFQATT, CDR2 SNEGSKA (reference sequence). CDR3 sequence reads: CSAAGEETQYF. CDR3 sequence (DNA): TGCAGTGCTGCGGGGGAAGAGACCCAGTACTTC.

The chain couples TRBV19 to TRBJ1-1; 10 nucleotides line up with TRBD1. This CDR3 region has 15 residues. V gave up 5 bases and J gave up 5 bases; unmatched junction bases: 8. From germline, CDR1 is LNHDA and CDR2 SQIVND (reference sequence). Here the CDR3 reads CASSLRQGAFTEAFF. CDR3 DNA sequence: TGTGCCAGTAGTCTCCGACAGGGGGCTTTTACTGAAGCTTTCTTT.

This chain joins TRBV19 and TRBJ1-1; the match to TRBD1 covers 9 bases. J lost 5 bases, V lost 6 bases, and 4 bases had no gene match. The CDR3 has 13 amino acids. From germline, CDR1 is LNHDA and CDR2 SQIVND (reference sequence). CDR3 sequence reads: CASSDRGRTEAFF. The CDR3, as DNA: TGTGCCAGTAGCGACAGGGGGAGGACTGAAGCTTTCTTT. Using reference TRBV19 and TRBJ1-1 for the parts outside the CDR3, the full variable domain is DGGITQSPKYLFRKEGQNVTLSCEQNLNHDAMYWYRQDPGQGLRLIYYSQIVNDFQKGDIAEGYSVSREKKESFPLTVTSAQKNPTAFYLCASSDRGRTEAFFGQGTRLTVV.

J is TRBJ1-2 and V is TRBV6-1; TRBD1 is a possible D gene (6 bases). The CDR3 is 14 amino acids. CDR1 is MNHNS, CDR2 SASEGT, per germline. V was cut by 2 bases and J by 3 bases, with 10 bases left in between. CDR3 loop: CASSEKRGDYGYTF. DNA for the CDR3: TGTGCCAGCAGTGAAAAGAGGGGGGACTATGGCTACACCTTC.

CDR3 sequence (DNA): TGTGCCAGCAGCCAATCCAATAGCAATCAGCCCCAGCATTTT. Residues: CASSQSNSNQPQHF. The chain employs TRBV14 and TRBJ1-5; D not resolved. The ends were cut back, 2 bases at V and 0 bases at J, with 5 bases in the middle. The CDR3 consists of 14 residues. CDR1 SGHDN and CDR2 FVKESK come from the germline V gene.